Listed below are T cell receptor beta chains from one sample, sequenced in a study of cytomegalovirus exposure and HLA in healthy donors. Libraries were prepared by immunoSEQ multiplex PCR; TCRdb keeps only in-frame clonotypes and omits some of them. The sample gives 100,000 to 150,000 clones, roughly four fifths of which show up once; almost 6% is in the top ten. Sequencing was done on a sample of PBMCs. Every receptor here comes from a woman between 40 and 55 years old in good health and CMV-seropositive. Each CDR3 is given with its conserved first and last residue. A D gene is named only where the DNA matches it firmly. Part of the rows lack a size; the others show once, few, many or a class for expanded clones.

v_gene	abundance	d_gene	j_gene	CDR3aa	CDR3nt
TRBV29-1	once	.	TRBJ1-4	CSVVGTTNEKLFF	TGCAGCGTCGTTGGCACAACTAATGAAAAACTGTTTTTT
TRBV28	few	.	TRBJ2-3	CASSLNPGSGEPSTDTQYF	TGTGCCAGCAGTTTAAACCCCGGTAGCGGAGAACCTAGCACAGATACGCAGTATTTT
TRBV5-1	.	.	TRBJ1-4	CASSLGGANEKLFF	TGCGCCAGCAGCTTGGGGGGAGCTAATGAAAAACTGTTTTTT
TRBV27	.	.	TRBJ2-1	CASSLSLTGRAYNEQFF	TGTGCCAGCAGTTTATCCTTGACAGGCAGGGCCTACAATGAGCAGTTCTTC
TRBV28	.	.	TRBJ2-7	CASNGGQDEQYF	TGTGCCAGCAACGGGGGGCAGGACGAGCAGTACTTC
TRBV19	few	TRBD2	TRBJ2-7	CASSSRTGRIAGGPNEQYF	TGTGCCAGTAGTTCCAGGACAGGGAGGATAGCGGGAGGGCCGAACGAGCAGTACTTC
TRBV7-9	.	.	TRBJ2-5	CASSLGRTVQETQYF	TGTGCCAGCAGCTTGGGTCGGACAGTCCAAGAGACCCAGTACTTC
TRBV4-1	.	.	TRBJ2-4	CASSQVQGLAKNIQYF	TGCGCCAGCAGCCAAGTCCAGGGATTAGCCAAAAACATTCAGTACTTC
TRBV30	once	TRBD1	TRBJ2-5	CAWTGQGQETQYF	TGTGCCTGGACTGGACAGGGACAAGAGACCCAGTACTTC
TRBV7-8	.	TRBD2	TRBJ2-1	CASSLARPGLAGKSSYNEQFF	TGTGCCAGCAGCTTGGCCAGGCCGGGACTAGCGGGGAAAAGCTCCTACAATGAGCAGTTCTTC
TRBV19	.	.	TRBJ1-2	CASSIREDRYYGYTF	TGTGCCAGTAGTATTCGGGAGGACCGATACTATGGCTACACCTTC
TRBV5-4	.	TRBD2	TRBJ2-7	CASSLRGLATLIPSYEQYF	TGTGCCAGCAGCTTACGGGGACTAGCGACGTTGATCCCCTCCTACGAGCAGTACTTC
TRBV5-1	.	.	TRBJ2-2	CASSLPQGAGELFF	TGCGCCAGCAGCTTACCTCAGGGCGCCGGGGAGCTGTTTTTT
TRBV27	.	.	TRBJ2-7	CASSLAPGGVEQYF	TGTGCCAGCAGTTTAGCGCCCGGCGGGGTCGAGCAGTACTTC
TRBV30	.	.	TRBJ1-5	CAWTKDRNQPQHF	TGTGCCTGGACCAAGGACAGAAATCAGCCCCAGCATTTT
TRBV2	.	.	TRBJ1-1	CASSGAGMNTEAFF	TGTGCCAGCAGTGGTGCGGGTATGAACACTGAAGCTTTCTTT
TRBV7-9	.	.	TRBJ1-5	CASSFSNSNQPQHF	TGTGCCAGCAGCTTTTCTAACAGCAATCAGCCCCAGCATTTT
TRBV28	.	.	TRBJ1-2	CASSIPRPGSRGYTF	TGTGCCAGCAGCATACCTCGTCCGGGTTCGAGAGGCTACACCTTC
TRBV9	.	.	TRBJ2-5	CASSVGQGQETQYF	TGTGCCAGCAGCGTAGGGCAGGGGCAAGAGACCCAGTACTTC
TRBV27	.	.	TRBJ2-3	CASSLFSGDTQYF	TGTGCCAGCAGTTTATTCTCAGGAGATACGCAGTATTTT
TRBV15	.	.	TRBJ2-4	CATSRQLGGADIQYF	TGTGCCACCAGCCGGCAATTGGGGGGGGCGGACATTCAGTACTTC
TRBV30	.	.	TRBJ2-3	CAWSAASSTDTQYF	TGTGCCTGGTCCGCGGCTTCTAGCACAGATACGCAGTATTTT
TRBV6-6	.	.	TRBJ2-2	CASSYSRGTGELFF	TGTGCCAGCAGTTACTCGAGAGGTACCGGGGAGCTGTTTTTT
TRBV7-9	.	TRBD2	TRBJ2-3	CASSSTGLAGDTHTDTQYF	TGTGCCAGCAGCTCAACGGGACTAGCGGGGGACACCCACACAGATACGCAGTATTTT
TRBV5-4	.	.	TRBJ1-1	CASSLSGIVSEMNTEAFF	TGTGCCAGCAGCTTGAGCGGTATTGTCTCTGAAATGAACACTGAAGCTTTCTTT
TRBV7-9	.	TRBD1	TRBJ2-1	CASSLPGQGFNEQFF	TGTGCCAGCAGCCTACCGGGACAGGGGTTCAATGAGCAGTTCTTC
TRBV6-5	.	.	TRBJ1-1	CASSNLNSAFF	TGTGCCAGCAGTAATCTCAATAGCGCTTTCTTT
TRBV5-6	.	.	TRBJ1-1	CASSLKYTGNEAFF	TGTGCCAGCAGCTTGAAGTATACGGGGAACGAAGCTTTCTTT
TRBV7-2	few	.	TRBJ2-5	CASRSRTDRGTQYF	TGTGCCAGCAGGTCGAGGACAGATCGAGGGACCCAGTACTTC